These 5 T cell receptor beta chains originate from one sample sequenced in a study of T-cell memory formation after mild COVID-19. TCRdb re-derived calls from the 5' RACE reads in MiXCR, one entry per CDR3 protein. The data show approximately 450,000 distinct CDR3 sequences, around a sixth seen once. Sequences were obtained from PBMCs or a T cell subset sorted from them (not recorded which). All receptors derive from an adult woman who had mild COVID-19 (a few samples of this study predate the infection). Cell type and time point are not known.

Only a few counts were recorded for this clonotype. The CDR3 nucleotides are TGTGCCAGTGGACAGGGTACCCCAGATACGCAGTATTTT. It specifies CASGQGTPDTQYF. The chain recombines TRBV12-3 or TRBV12-4 with TRBJ2-3; 8 positions agree with TRBD1. The CDR3 has 13 residues. Trimming removed 9 bases from V and 4 bases from J; junction bases left unmatched: 6.

This clonotype was detected ten times or more. V is TRBV4-1 and J is TRBJ2-7; D ambiguous. V was trimmed by 0 bases and J by 6 bases, leaving 9 bases between them. This CDR3 has 13 amino acids. From germline, CDR1 is MGHRA and CDR2 YSYEKL. Here the CDR3 DNA reads TGCGCCAGCAGCCAAGACCCGCGTTCCGAGCAGTACTTC. Translating it yields CASSQDPRSEQYF.

This clonotype has a handful of counts. This chain connects TRBV5-5 to TRBJ1-2; the D gene is possibly TRBD1 (5 bases). CDR1 and CDR2 (germline): SGHKS, YYEKEE (reference sequence). The V end lost 4 bases, the J end lost 2 bases, and 21 bases lay between the germline ends. The CDR3 sequence is 17 residues long. The CDR3 is CASSPWDRQISNYGYTF. CDR3 DNA sequence: TGTGCCAGCAGCCCCTGGGACCGGCAGATTTCAAACTATGGCTACACCTTC. Full variable domain (missing parts from reference TRBV5-5 and TRBJ1-2): DAGVTQSPTHLIKTRGQQVTLRCSPISGHKSVSWYQQVLGQGPQFIFQYYEKEERGRGNFPDRFSARQFPNYSSELNVNALLLGDSALYLCASSPWDRQISNYGYTFGSGTRLTVV.

This clonotype was detected a few times. One end of the junction fails to match germline, which may point to a read error. The CDR3 region is CASSPGTGNGIF. CDR3 DNA: TGTGCCAGCAGCCCAGGGACAGGGAATGGAATCTTC. The chain combines TRBV7-9 with TRBJ2-1, with 9 bases matching TRBD1. The CDR3 runs to 12 residues. Germline V gene data show CDR1 as SEHNR and CDR2 as FQNEAQ (reference sequence).

This clonotype came up a few times. The chain links TRBV20-1 to TRBJ2-7; D not certain. From germline, CDR1 is DFQATT and CDR2 SNEGSKA (reference sequence). The CDR3 is 13 amino acids. Trimming shortened V by 0 bases and J by 2 bases, and 8 bases separated the two germline ends. Here the CDR3 reads CSARDRVTYEQYF. The CDR3 region has the DNA TGCAGTGCTAGAGATAGGGTCACCTACGAGCAGTACTTC.